Detailed here is one T cell receptor (beta chain). The antigen this receptor binds is unknown. Base qualities were left out, and no much larger clone turns up one base away. The cohort consisted of hundreds of healthy bone marrow donors. All cohort members were sampled while nominally healthy, although unrecorded immune exposures were likely present. The donor tested CMV seronegative and was one of the 352 seronegative cohort members. A peripheral blood sample was collected from each donor, and TCR beta sequencing was performed on peripheral blood mononuclear cells. The Qiagen DNeasy Blood Extraction Kit was used to extract genomic DNA from the blood cell samples. The entry originates in a study of cytomegalovirus exposure and HLA in healthy donors (dated by TCRdb to about 2017). Study-wide context: An earlier analysis of approximately 600 of the donors reported 250 to 300 Gb of sequence data and 120 million or so unique TCR beta sequences from roughly 200 million T cells. A later genetic analysis took genome-wide SNP genotypes for about 55% of the roughly 670 donors and used that subset as a discovery cohort. An earlier analysis of 587 of the donors used high-throughput TCR beta sequencing to judge whether each TCR beta V gene segment behaved as functional or pseudogenic. Alongside the repertoire data, information on donor age, sex, ethnicity and CMV serostatus was compiled. HLA typing covered class I and class II loci at four-digit resolution. In the later analysis, no new phenotypic data were used to find candidate immune exposures; instead, reliance was placed on TCR beta sequences and their occurrence across donors. Typing coverage differed by locus: A, B, C, DRB1 and DQB1 were typed in roughly 620-640 donors, DQA1 in roughly 500, DPA1 in some 610, and DPB1 in around 440. An early release that covered 640 HLA-typed donors contained around 300 gigabases of sequencing data and 70 million to 100 million unique TCR sequences. The study used immunosequencing to profile the T cell repertoires of approximately 650 subjects and linked those repertoires to cytomegalovirus serostatus. Along with the approximately 670-subject first cohort, a separate validation cohort of over a hundred different subjects was used. On average, around 230,000 unique TCR beta nucleotide sequences were sequenced per donor among 398 genotyped donors of the cohort, with roughly 18% of those sequences being non-productive. High-throughput TCR immunosequencing, statistical association of individual TCRs with disease status, and machine learning were combined to predict cytomegalovirus infection status. The study aimed to test whether signatures of past pathogen exposure could be identified by cataloging public T cell receptors. A later analysis re-analyzed previously published TCR beta repertoires from roughly 630 donors and added high-resolution HLA genotyping to study TCR occurrence patterns. Of the 350 to 450 genotyped donors, less than 85% were placed in the genetic ancestry cluster associated with self-reported Caucasian donors. Every repertoire in the discovery cohort had been generated on one and the same sequencing platform. About five DR-DQ haplotypes were treated as single units for association and clustering because of strong linkage in the cohort.

The research as a whole found: Most CMV-associated TCR beta chains appeared to be HLA-restricted in a later analysis, and the HLA associations seemed to be driven largely by CMV exposure. In vitro tests confirmed that a few of the cytomegalovirus-associated TCR beta chains recognize cytomegalovirus antigens. When HLA alleles, especially DR and DQ, strongly co-occurred, attributing TCR associations to individual alleles was difficult. Roughly uniform sequencing depth across donors was assumed in presence/absence analyses, although this assumption may not hold. The sequencing pipeline was judged likely to have produced a cluster of highly shared sequence variants as a technical artifact. Because some donors lacked HLA typing at each locus, the association tests relied only on the typed subset. At a false discovery rate of 0.05, a later analysis linked under 20,000 TCR beta sequences to specific HLA alleles. Compared with equally common non-associated chains, HLA-associated TCR beta chains in a later analysis were more clonally expanded and had lower generation probabilities. A further reported finding was that TCR beta sequences accurately predicted the HLA-A and HLA-B alleles for most subjects in the first cohort. Because counts were too low, seventeen rarely observed V segments, including chromosome 9 orphons, were left out of the earlier analysis of 587 of the donors. A total of fewer than 200 TCR beta chains were listed by the study as associated with cytomegalovirus. It was suggested by the authors that the approach could potentially be generalized to other disease states and immunological phenotypes. The classifier was reported to diagnose cytomegalovirus status with high specificity and sensitivity in both the original and validation cohorts. The only immune exposure information available for the cohort was CMV serostatus. Several of the top co-occurrence clusters appeared to be linked to parvovirus B19, influenza, CMV and Epstein-Barr virus, according to a later analysis. In a later analysis, TCR association rates were found to vary across HLA loci, with the most associated TCRs seen for DRB1 alleles and the fewest for HLA-C alleles. Only TCR beta chains were sequenced in this cohort, and the absence of alpha or paired-chain data limited detectable features. An association between a missense DCLRE1C variant and V-gene and J-gene trimming of TCR beta chains was found in a later genetic analysis and replicated in an independent cohort. Linkage disequilibrium might explain the correlated functional status among segregating V segments, but an unknown experimental factor could not be ruled out. Across donors, most TCR sequences were observed very rarely, whereas some public TCRs were present in many individuals. The 87-base-pair reads could not distinguish some IMGT-functional V segments, including TRBV6-2 and TRBV6-3, so those segments were excluded. In an earlier analysis of about 550 of the donors, most TCR beta V segments were observed in productive rearrangements about 90% or about 30% of the time, broadly matching IMGT annotations. According to a later genetic analysis, donors in an Asian-associated ancestry cluster had fewer N-insertions in productive TCRs than the roughly 670-donor mean.

The receptor library was made with the immunoSEQ multiplex PCR assay. A mixture of 60 forward primers for TCR Vbeta segments and 13 reverse primers for TCR Jbeta segments was used in the multiplex PCR. Amplification of the CDR3 region of rearranged TCR beta genes was performed with a multiplex PCR assay on genomic DNA. The amplified TCR beta libraries were sequenced on the Illumina HiSeq System as 87-base-pair reads. In the authors' own workflow: A later analysis counted about 80 million unique TCR beta chains across the 650 to 700 repertoires, and around 9.9 million of these chains were shared by at least two donors. Raw reads were error-corrected and collapsed into unique sequences with a nearest-neighbor algorithm that merged closely related sequences to remove PCR and sequencing errors. CDR3 sequences were aligned to IMGT reference sequences to assign V, D and J gene segments. For a sequence to be retained, at least a six-nucleotide match to both a V gene segment and a J gene segment was required. Rearrangements were classified as productive when the CDR3 lacked stop codons and remained in frame with V and J, and all other rearrangements were classified as non-productive. Following IMGT convention, CDR3 was defined as the stretch from the second conserved V-encoded cysteine to the conserved J-encoded phenylalanine. Sequences without an unambiguous match to a single V gene segment were excluded from the earlier analysis of approximately 600 of the donors. An earlier analysis of a few hundred of the donors classified V segments as functional when productive rearrangements were above 56.7% and as segregating when the standard deviation between donors was above 5%. A statistical classification framework was built to diagnose cytomegalovirus status from the catalog of TCR beta chain sequences. V and J gene assignment, in a later analysis, came from comparing TCR nucleotide sequences with IMGT/GENE-DB human TR gene sequences. The TCRdist pipeline was used in a later analysis to assign CDR3 sequences and most-parsimonious VDJ recombination scenarios. In a later analysis, each TCR beta chain was defined by its CDR3 amino acid sequence together with its V-gene family, and reads lacking a unique V-gene family were excluded. As a way to deal with suspected cross-contamination and a sequencing artifact, a later analysis dropped 500 to 700 nucleotide sequences that were highly shared and had low generation probability. In a later analysis, a clonal expansion index for each public chain was calculated from normalized within-repertoire ranks of inferred template counts. Generation probabilities in a later analysis came from a VDJ recombination model fitted to out-of-frame rearrangements, and those results were checked against IGoR. Hypergeometric tests were used in a later analysis to score TCR-TCR, TCR-HLA and TCR-CMV co-occurrence, with a repertoire-size bias correction applied to the TCR pairs. False discovery rates were estimated in a later analysis by permuting HLA or CMV assignments 20 times. A later analysis grouped co-occurring TCRs with DBSCAN, adding TCRdist sequence similarity when clustering within HLA-allele-positive subsets. For co-occurrence clustering, repertoires with fewer than 30,000 or more than 120,000 public chains were excluded, along with four or five repertoires with anomalous nucleotide sharing. TCRdb limited this immuneACCESS table to in-frame rearrangements with V and J called. A share of clones is missing; checked studies link under half to unresolved V genes, and the rest is unexplained. V and J calls and clone size are copied from that table; D and trimming were computed from the DNA. Here the sample has about 180,000 clones; about 80% occur a single time. Over 2% of the sample is taken by the ten largest.

The CDR3 has 12 amino acids, counting the end cysteine and phenylalanine. The only DNA kept is the CDR3, 36 bases in frame from the first base. Per the germline V gene (reference sequence), SEHNR is the CDR1 and FQNEAQ is the CDR2. V gives up 5 bases and J gives up 7 bases, and the segment between their germline ends measures 11 bases. This receptor was identified in a man aged 60 to 75 in good health and CMV-seronegative. The material sequenced was PBMCs. Rearrangement joined TRBV7-9 to TRBJ2-5; a tentative D call is TRBD1 (6 bases match). The CDR3 has the sequence CASSLQGGTQYF. The DNA sequence is given as TGTGCCAGCAGCCTCCAAGGGGGGACCCAGTACTTC.